This TCR beta chain was identified during a study of blood T cells in healthy people across ages. General study findings and limits: Unsorted PBMC input precluded a conclusive naive versus antigen-experienced comparison.

This clonotype occurred a few times. Its cognate antigen is unknown. With a J-beta primer mix and a sample-barcoded 5' primer, a second PCR ran about 7 to 11 cycles. TCRdb itself ran the 5' RACE reads through MiXCR, one entry per CDR3 protein. The sample consists of roughly 1.7 million distinct CDR3 sequences, about 32% of them appearing once. This TCR came from a woman in her twenties or thirties in good health. The sequencing sample was made of blood.

CDR3 sequence: CSARDVRGRDTQYF. CDR3 DNA: TGCAGTGCTAGAGATGTGAGGGGCAGGGATACGCAGTATTTT. The chain uses TRBV20-1 and TRBJ2-3; TRBD1 or TRBD2 may be the D gene (5 bases each). Per the germline V gene, CDR1 is DFQATT and CDR2 is SNEGSKA (reference sequence). Trimming stripped 0 bases from V and 6 bases from J, with 13 bases between. This CDR3 has 14 amino acids.